This note documents a single TCR beta chain sequence. The assay used deep level. Per sorted-subset replicate PCR, input was approximately 210 ng DNA, representing around 30,000 T cell genomes. The repertoire was sequenced with immunoSEQ multiplex PCR; TCRdb's copy has only in-frame clones and lacks some. This sample yields about 510,000 clones, of which 90% to 97% are seen a single time; 0.055% to 0.075% belongs to the top ten. The sample is drawn from a study of shared clonotypes between healthy human individuals. Germline CDR1 reads MDHEN; CDR2 reads SYDVKM. Trimming pared 5 bases from V and 6 bases from J, leaving 16 bases between. This CDR3 is 15 amino acids long.

The receptor's source is a young woman in good health. Sequences were obtained from naive CD4+ T cells sorted from blood. The subset: CD45RA+ positively selected. The chain links TRBV28 to TRBJ2-2; no firm D call. CDR3 in amino acids: CASSPPSDPPGELFF. In DNA form, the CDR3 reads TGTGCCAGCAGTCCCCCCTCCGACCCGCCCGGGGAGCTGTTTTTT.